These 24 T cell receptor beta chains came from one sample sequenced in a study of control samples from healthy donors and cancer patients. Here immunoSEQ multiplex PCR was the method, and the copy in TCRdb shows in-frame clones only, minus some. The table includes fewer than 300,000 clones, 82% detected once. Sequencing was done on a sample of PBMCs. The source is a woman between 55 and 75 years old with lung cancer.

V usage is TRBV25-1 and J usage is TRBJ2-2, with a possible D match to TRBD2 (5 bases). CDR3 length equals 15 residues. In germline, CDR1 is MGHDK, CDR2 SYGVNS. The V end lost 3 bases, the J end lost 3 bases, and 11 bases lay between the germline ends. CDR3 region: CASSDGEWDTGELFF. The CDR3 nucleotides read TGTGCCAGCAGTGACGGGGAGTGGGACACCGGGGAGCTGTTTTTT.

This clone was counted once. The V and J genes are TRBV28 and TRBJ2-1; 7 nucleotides align to TRBD1. The CDR3 has 12 residues. The trim removed 6 bases at V and 9 bases at J, leaving 5 bases unmatched. Germline V gene lookup returns CDR1 MDHEN and CDR2 SYDVKM. CDR3 residues: CASSQTGFEQFF. The CDR3 DNA sequence: TGTGCCAGCAGCCAGACAGGGTTTGAGCAGTTCTTC.

The rearrangement uses TRBV9 and TRBJ1-2; D is uncertain. The CDR3 loop spans 14 amino acids. Germline-derived CDR1 and CDR2 are SGDLS and YYNGEE. V was clipped by 4 bases and J by 4 bases, with 14 bases between them. CDR3 sequence reads: CASSREEGSYGYTF. CDR3 sequence (DNA): TGTGCCAGCAGCAGGGAGGAAGGGAGCTATGGCTACACCTTC.

V is TRBV2 and J is TRBJ2-7, with unresolved D. The CDR3 loop spans 14 amino acids. The germline V gene encodes CDR1 SNHLY and CDR2 FYNNEI. V shed 6 bases and J shed 3 bases, with 15 bases lying between them. CDR3 in amino acids: CASSREPTIYEQYF. CDR3 sequence (DNA): TGTGCCAGCAGCCGCGAGCCCACCATCTACGAGCAGTACTTC.

The V call is TRBV10-3, the J call TRBJ2-2; the D is unclear. Trimming took off 4 bases at V and 0 bases at J, with 6 bases between the two ends. Germline V lookup: CDR1 ENHRY, CDR2 SYGVKD. The CDR3 consists of 14 residues. CDR3 nucleotide sequence: TGTGCCATCAGTGGGACCGCGAACACCGGGGAGCTGTTTTTT. Translated, it gives CAISGTANTGELFF.

The gene calls are TRBV5-1 and TRBJ2-1; D remains ambiguous. The CDR3 contains 14 residues. Trimming removed 2 bases from V and 5 bases from J, with 11 bases in between. Per the germline V gene, CDR1 is SGHRS and CDR2 is YFSETQ. The DNA for the CDR3 is TGCGCCAGCAGCTTAAAAGGGCCGAACAATGAGCAGTTCTTC. This translates into CASSLKGPNNEQFF.

DNA for the CDR3: TGTGCCAGCAGTTTCTATCCCCAAGAGACCCAGTACTTC. Its translation is CASSFYPQETQYF. V usage is TRBV12-3 or TRBV12-4 and J usage is TRBJ2-5, with D unresolved. V dropped 3 bases and J dropped 1 base, with 6 bases sitting between them. The CDR3 extends over 13 amino acids.

The chain is built from TRBV6-1 and TRBJ2-5; no definite D call. The CDR3 runs 15 residues. Germline V gene sequence: CDR1 MNHNS, CDR2 SASEGT. Trimming cost V 3 bases and J 5 bases, with 16 bases left between them. CDR3 region: CASSDSAGSRETQYF. The CDR3 DNA is TGTGCCAGCAGTGATAGTGCTGGGTCTCGGGAGACCCAGTACTTC.

The V gene is TRBV12-3 or TRBV12-4, the J gene TRBJ1-1; tentative D call: TRBD1 (6 bases). Trimming took off 5 bases at V and 3 bases at J, with 7 bases between the two ends. The CDR3 totals 12 residues. The DNA for the CDR3 is TGTGCCAGCAGTCGACAGGACACTGAAGCTTTCTTT. Translating it yields CASSRQDTEAFF.

The J gene is TRBJ2-5, the V gene TRBV5-5; D remains ambiguous. V was clipped by 5 bases and J by 4 bases, with 15 bases between them. The CDR3 sequence is 14 residues long. The V gene's germline CDR1 is SGHKS and CDR2 YYEKEE (reference sequence). The CDR3 sequence: CASSSGSAAETQYF. The CDR3, as DNA: TGTGCCAGCAGTTCCGGGTCGGCCGCAGAGACCCAGTACTTC. The variable domain in full, with the rest retrieved from reference TRBV5-5 and TRBJ2-5, is DAGVTQSPTHLIKTRGQQVTLRCSPISGHKSVSWYQQVLGQGPQFIFQYYEKEERGRGNFPDRFSARQFPNYSSELNVNALLLGDSALYLCASSSGSAAETQYFGPGTRLLVL.

The V gene is TRBV18, the J gene TRBJ2-1; unclear D gene. Germline V lookup: CDR1 KGHSH, CDR2 LQKENI. This CDR3 spans 13 amino acids. Trimming shortened V by 1 base and J by 7 bases, and 8 bases separated the two germline ends. Here the CDR3 reads CASSPLAGNEQFF. CDR3 nucleotides: TGTGCCAGCTCACCACTTGCCGGGAATGAGCAGTTCTTC.

About this clone: Additional DNA sequences in this sample encode the identical CDR3. V usage is TRBV7-3 and J usage is TRBJ1-1; no clear D gene. The CDR3 is 13 amino acids. Germline-derived CDR1 and CDR2 are SGHTA and FQGTGA. V lost 5 bases and J lost 0, with 7 bases in between. This CDR3 reads CASSPSLNTEAFF. DNA of the CDR3: TGTGCCAGCAGCCCGTCGTTGAACACTGAAGCTTTCTTT.

This clone has just one count. The chain recombines TRBV5-1 with TRBJ2-7; D unresolved. Germline V gene sequence: CDR1 SGHRS, CDR2 YFSETQ. This CDR3 comprises 14 residues. The germline V and J ends were trimmed by 6 bases and 6 bases, with 19 bases remaining between them. Written as DNA, the CDR3 is TGCGCCAGCACCCCCATAGCAGGCCACTCCGAGCAGTACTTC. As protein: CASTPIAGHSEQYF.

With respect to this clone: The identical CDR3 is also encoded by other nucleotide sequences in the sample. The V call is TRBV28, the J call TRBJ2-5; tentative D call: TRBD2 (6 bases). V gave up 1 base and J gave up 5 bases, with 11 bases separating them. Germline V lookup: CDR1 MDHEN, CDR2 SYDVKM. The CDR3 sequence is 14 residues long. The CDR3 loop reads CASSLLGRGETQYF. In DNA, the CDR3 is TGTGCCAGCAGTTTATTGGGTCGGGGGGAGACCCAGTACTTC. Using reference TRBV28 and TRBJ2-5 for the parts outside the CDR3, the full variable domain is DVKVTQSSRYLVKRTGEKVFLECVQDMDHENMFWYRQDPGLGLRLIYFSYDVKMKEKGDIPEGYSVSREKKERFSLILESASTNQTSMYLCASSLLGRGETQYFGPGTRLLVL.

As regards this clone: A read error may produce the germline difference seen at one junction end. This sequence joins TRBV7-9 and TRBJ2-1; D ambiguous. The CDR3 covers 13 residues. From germline, CDR1 is SEHNR and CDR2 FQNEAQ (reference sequence). The CDR3 region is CASSLGEGNPRIF. CDR3 coding DNA: TGTGCCAGCAGCTTAGGGGAAGGGAATCCAAGGATCTTC. The full variable domain, its missing parts supplied by reference TRBV7-9 and TRBJ2-1, is DTGVSQNPRHKITKRGQNVTFRCDPISEHNRLYWYRQTLGQGPEFLTYFQNEAQLEKSRLLSDRFSAERPKGSFSTLEIQRTEQGDSAMYLCASSLGEGNPRIFGPGTRLTVL.

This clone was seen once. V gene TRBV5-4 combines with J gene TRBJ1-4; D may be TRBD1 (5 bases). V was pared by 3 bases and J by 6 bases, with 15 bases between. The CDR3 extends over 15 amino acids. Germline CDR1 reads SGHNT; CDR2 reads YYREEE (reference sequence). The CDR3 DNA is TGTGCCAGCAGCTCCGGACCAGGGTCCCATGAAAAACTGTTTTTT. Translating it yields CASSSGPGSHEKLFF.

This rearrangement joins TRBV6-6 to TRBJ1-1; TRBD1 matches 9 bases. Germline V lookup: CDR1 MNHNY, CDR2 SVGAGI (reference sequence). Losses at the gene ends were 6 bases for V and 11 bases for J; bases not matched to a gene: 13. CDR3 length equals 14 residues. DNA of the CDR3: TGTGCCAGCAGGCTCACGGACAGGGGAGGTGTCGCTTTCTTT. Amino acids: CASRLTDRGGVAFF.

The chain employs TRBV6-5 and TRBJ1-2, with D maybe TRBD1 (5 bases). V gave up 4 bases and J gave up 5 bases, with 17 bases separating them. Germline CDR1 is MNHEY and CDR2 is SVGAGI. The CDR3 length is 15 residues. CDR3 loop: CASSSEGGRTYGYTF. In DNA, the CDR3 is TGTGCCAGCAGTTCCGAGGGTGGCAGGACATATGGCTACACCTTC.

The chain recombines TRBV19 with TRBJ2-1; 11 bases fit TRBD2. The CDR3 runs to 16 residues. CDR1 is LNHDA, CDR2 SQIVND, per germline (reference sequence). V gave up 5 bases and J gave up 7 bases; unmatched junction bases: 10. The CDR3 DNA follows: TGTGCCAGTAGTCCTCGACCTAGCGGGAGGATAAATGAGCAGTTCTTC. Translating it yields CASSPRPSGRINEQFF.

This clone has only a few counts. The V gene is TRBV6-4, the J gene TRBJ2-1; possibly TRBD1 for D (5 bases). From germline, CDR1 is MRHNA and CDR2 SNTAGT. V lost 0 bases and J 9 bases, leaving 12 bases between the germline ends. This CDR3 has 14 amino acids. CDR3 sequence reads: CASSDSSGPGEQFF. The CDR3 coding sequence is TGTGCCAGCAGTGACTCGTCAGGGCCGGGTGAGCAGTTCTTC.

Note on this clone: Additional DNA sequences in this sample encode the identical CDR3. The chain couples TRBV5-4 to TRBJ1-4, with D possibly matching TRBD1 (6 bases). The V end lost 2 bases, the J end lost 2 bases, and 7 bases lay between the germline ends. This CDR3 has 14 amino acids. Germline CDR1 reads SGHNT; CDR2 reads YYREEE (reference sequence). The chain's CDR3 is CASSFQGTNEKLFF. The CDR3 coding sequence is TGTGCCAGCAGCTTTCAGGGGACTAATGAAAAACTGTTTTTT.

This chain connects TRBV3-1 (or the pseudogene TRBV3-2) to TRBJ2-1, with TRBD1 identical over 10 bases. The CDR3 consists of 17 residues. J was trimmed by 6 bases and V by 1 base; bases with no gene match: 9. Germline CDR1 and CDR2: LGHDT and YNNKEL (reference sequence). In nucleotides, the CDR3 is TGTGCCAGCAGCCAAGCGGGTCCCGGGACAGGGGTCAATGAGCAGTTCTTC. Protein: CASSQAGPGTGVNEQFF.

The J gene is TRBJ1-2, the V gene TRBV27; no clear D. The CDR3 has 13 amino acids. CDR1 is MNHEY and CDR2 is SMNVEV in the germline V gene (reference sequence). Trimming left V 5 bases short and J 6 bases short, with 13 bases between. The CDR3 region has the DNA TGTGCCAGCAGTACCCAGAGGTGGAATGGCTACACCTTC. This sequence encodes CASSTQRWNGYTF.

This clone was observed a single time. The chain uses TRBV10-3 and TRBJ2-3; 7 bases are shared with TRBD1. Trimming at V came to 7 bases and at J to 2 bases, leaving 6 bases not matched to a gene. Germline V CDR1 and CDR2: ENHRY, SYGVKD. The CDR3 runs 14 residues. DNA for the CDR3: TGTGCCATCAATAGACAGGGCCTCACAGATACGCAGTATTTT. Amino acid sequence: CAINRQGLTDTQYF.